The sequence of this T cell receptor (beta chain) was determined in a study of cytomegalovirus exposure and HLA in healthy donors. About this clone itself: Its antigen remains unknown.

V lost 8 bases to trimming and J lost 4 bases; unmatched junction nucleotides: 6. Germline-derived CDR1 and CDR2 are WNHNN and SYGVQD (reference sequence). CDR3 size: 14 residues. Primers included in the PCR were 60 Vbeta and 13 Jbeta primers. Original processing methods: Approximately 73 million unique TCR beta chains, 9 million to 11 million shared, were counted in a later analysis. The method was immunoSEQ multiplex PCR; TCRdb's version includes in-frame clones alone and lacks a portion of them. That table gives V, J and clone size, and the DNA gave D and trimming. The table includes approximately 210,000 clones, over 80% detected once. Findings and limits, study-wide: TCR beta sequences reportedly predicted the HLA-A and HLA-B alleles of most subjects accurately. TCR beta chains associated with HLA were, in a later analysis, more clonally expanded than equally common others.

V and J are TRBV10-1 and TRBJ2-2; TRBD2 aligns across 8 bases. The sequence was obtained from a man aged 40-55 years in good health and CMV-seropositive. Sample: PBMCs. Here the CDR3 DNA reads TGCGCCAGCCAGCGGGAGAACCCCACCGGGGAGCTGTTTTTT. It is translated as CASQRENPTGELFF.